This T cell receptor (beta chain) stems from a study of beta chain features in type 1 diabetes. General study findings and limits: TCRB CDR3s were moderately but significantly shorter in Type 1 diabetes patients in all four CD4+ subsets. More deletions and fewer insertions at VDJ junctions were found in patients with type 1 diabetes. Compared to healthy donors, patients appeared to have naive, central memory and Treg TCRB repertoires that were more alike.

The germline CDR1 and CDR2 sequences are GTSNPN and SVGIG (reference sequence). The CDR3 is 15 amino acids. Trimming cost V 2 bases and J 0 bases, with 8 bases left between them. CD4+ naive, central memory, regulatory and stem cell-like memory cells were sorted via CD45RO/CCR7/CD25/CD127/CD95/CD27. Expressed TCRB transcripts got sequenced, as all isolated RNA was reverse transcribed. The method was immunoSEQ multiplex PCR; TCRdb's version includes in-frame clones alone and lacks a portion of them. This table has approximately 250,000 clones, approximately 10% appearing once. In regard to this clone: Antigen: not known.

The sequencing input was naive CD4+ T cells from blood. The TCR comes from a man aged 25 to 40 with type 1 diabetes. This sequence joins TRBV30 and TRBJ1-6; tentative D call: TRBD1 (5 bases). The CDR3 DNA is TGTGCCTGGAGTCGGGGGAGCTCCTATAATTCACCCCTCCACTTT. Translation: CAWSRGSSYNSPLHF.